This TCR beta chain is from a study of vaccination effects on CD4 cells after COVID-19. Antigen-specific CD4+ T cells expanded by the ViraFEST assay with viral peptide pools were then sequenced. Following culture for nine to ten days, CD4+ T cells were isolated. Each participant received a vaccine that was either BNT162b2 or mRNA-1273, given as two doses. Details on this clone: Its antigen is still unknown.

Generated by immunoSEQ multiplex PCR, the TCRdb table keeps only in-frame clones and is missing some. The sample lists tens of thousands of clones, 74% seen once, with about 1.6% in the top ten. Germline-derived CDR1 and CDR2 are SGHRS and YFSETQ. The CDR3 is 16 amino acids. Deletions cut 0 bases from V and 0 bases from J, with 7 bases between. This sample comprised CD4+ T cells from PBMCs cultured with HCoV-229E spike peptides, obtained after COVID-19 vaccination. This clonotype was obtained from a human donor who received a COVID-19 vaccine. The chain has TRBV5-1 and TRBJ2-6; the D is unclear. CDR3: CASSLDSFSGANVLTF. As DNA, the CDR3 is TGCGCCAGCAGCTTGGACAGTTTCTCTGGGGCCAACGTCCTGACTTTC.